This T cell receptor (beta chain) stems from a study of T cells in Graves' hyperthyroidism and ophthalmopathy. Study conclusions and caveats: Stable hyperthyroidism and ophthalmopathy were separated using 13 V-J signatures.

RNA transcripts yielded amplified TCR beta CDR3 regions. The primer set for the first-round RT-PCR of the TCR CDR3 was HTBI. In TCRdb, the multiplex PCR reads were re-called with MiXCR into one record per CDR3 protein. The sample contains 730,000 or so distinct CDR3 sequences, about 19% of which appear only once. This clonotype was observed a few times. The antigen is unknown. Blood was obtained at the first hyperthyroidism diagnosis, which preceded any ophthalmopathy symptoms. This CDR3 contains 14 residues. Germline V gives CDR1 MNHNS, CDR2 SASEGT. Trimming left V 3 bases short and J 2 bases short, with 10 bases between.

The source material was blood. The TCR was taken from a woman aged 45-59 years with Graves' hyperthyroidism that later progressed to Graves' ophthalmopathy. The V gene is TRBV6-1, the J gene TRBJ1-1; no definite D call. CDR3 sequence: CASSEGGYNTEAFF. The CDR3 region has the DNA TGTGCCAGCAGTGAGGGCGGATACAACACTGAAGCTTTCTTT.